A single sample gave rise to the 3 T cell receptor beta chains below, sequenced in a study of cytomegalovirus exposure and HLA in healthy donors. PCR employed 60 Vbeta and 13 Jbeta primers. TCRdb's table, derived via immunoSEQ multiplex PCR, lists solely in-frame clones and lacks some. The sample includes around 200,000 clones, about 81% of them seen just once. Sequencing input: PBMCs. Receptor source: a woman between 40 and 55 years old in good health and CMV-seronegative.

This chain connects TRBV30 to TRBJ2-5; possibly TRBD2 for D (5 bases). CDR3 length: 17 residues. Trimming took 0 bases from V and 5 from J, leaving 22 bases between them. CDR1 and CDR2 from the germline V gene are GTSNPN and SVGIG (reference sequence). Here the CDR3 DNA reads TGTGCCTGGAGTGTCAATTTTGGGCCGGGGTCGTGGGAGACCCAGTACTTC. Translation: CAWSVNFGPGSWETQYF. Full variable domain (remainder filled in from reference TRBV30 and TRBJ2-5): SQTIHQWPATLVQPVGSPLSLECTVEGTSNPNLYWYRQAAGRGLQLLFYSVGIGQISSEVPQNLSASRPQDRQFILSSKKLLLSDSGFYLCAWSVNFGPGSWETQYFGPGTRLLVL.

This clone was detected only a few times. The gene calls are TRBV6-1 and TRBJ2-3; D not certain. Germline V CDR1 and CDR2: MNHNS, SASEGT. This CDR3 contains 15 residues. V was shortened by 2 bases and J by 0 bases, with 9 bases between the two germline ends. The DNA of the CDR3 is TGTGCCAGCAGTGAACTTAACTTAAGCACAGATACGCAGTATTTT. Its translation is CASSELNLSTDTQYF.

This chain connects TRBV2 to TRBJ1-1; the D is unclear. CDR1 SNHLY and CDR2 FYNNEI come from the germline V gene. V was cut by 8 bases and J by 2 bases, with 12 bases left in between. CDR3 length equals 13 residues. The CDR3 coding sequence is TGTGCCAGCGGTCAAATAACAAACACTGAAGCTTTCTTT. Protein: CASGQITNTEAFF.